Below are 25 T cell receptor beta chains sequenced from a single sample in a study of PD-L1 blockade in urothelial cancer. TCRdb's copy holds only in-frame clones and misses some; the assay was immunoSEQ multiplex PCR. Of 45,000 to 55,000 clones in the sample, around 79% were seen once. Stated time point: pretreatment peripheral blood. The sequences come from PBMCs, collected around atezolizumab (anti-PD-L1) treatment. The receptors derive from a man between 65 and 79 years old with urothelial cancer.

V usage is TRBV27 and J usage is TRBJ2-3, with TRBD1 matching over 8 bases. This CDR3 has 16 amino acids. In germline, CDR1 is MNHEY, CDR2 SMNVEV (reference sequence). V was clipped by 4 bases and J by 3 bases; unmatched bases: 9. The DNA for the CDR3 is TGTGCCAGCAGTTCTCTGGACAGGGTCTTTACAGATACGCAGTATTTT. Residues: CASSSLDRVFTDTQYF.

This clone was found many times. This rearrangement joins TRBV7-9 to TRBJ1-2; D is perhaps TRBD1 (6 bases). Trimming shortened V by 5 bases and J by 2 bases, and 9 bases separated the two germline ends. The length of the CDR3 is 13 residues. Germline V lookup: CDR1 SEHNR, CDR2 FQNEAQ (reference sequence). The CDR3 coding sequence is TGTGCCAGCAGCGTAGACAGGAACTATGGCTACACCTTC. Translating it yields CASSVDRNYGYTF.

The chain joins TRBV5-1 to TRBJ2-3, with TRBD2 matching 9 bases. Germline loops: CDR1 SGHRS, CDR2 YFSETQ. This CDR3 comprises 16 residues. The J segment lost 4 bases and the V segment lost 0 bases, leaving 6 bases of the junction unmatched. The CDR3 loop reads CASSLETSGISDTQYF. DNA for the CDR3: TGCGCCAGCAGCTTGGAGACTAGCGGAATTTCAGATACGCAGTATTTT.

The rearrangement joins TRBV5-1 to TRBJ2-1; 10 bases line up with TRBD2. The CDR3 is 15 residues long. The junction had 6 bases not matched to a gene; V was cut back by 0 bases and J by 9 bases. Germline CDR1 SGHRS, CDR2 YFSETQ. CDR3 nucleotide sequence: TGCGCCAGCAGCTTGGCCGAGCGGGAGGGCCGTGAGCAGTTCTTC. It encodes CASSLAEREGREQFF.

The chain couples TRBV7-3 to TRBJ2-1; unclear D gene. Trimming took off 3 bases at V and 9 bases at J, with 6 bases between the two ends. This CDR3 spans 11 amino acids. Germline V CDR1 and CDR2: SGHTA, FQGTGA. CDR3 amino acids: CASSFNTEQFF. DNA for the CDR3: TGTGCCAGCAGCTTTAACACTGAGCAGTTCTTC.

CDR3 DNA: TGTGCCAGCACCTCTAACAGGGACCCTCTCCACGAGCAGTACTTC. Amino acid sequence: CASTSNRDPLHEQYF. The chain couples TRBV28 to TRBJ2-7; weak D call: TRBD1 (6 bases). V dropped 7 bases and J dropped 5 bases, with 21 bases sitting between them. This CDR3 has 15 amino acids. Germline V gene sequence: CDR1 MDHEN, CDR2 SYDVKM.

Only a few counts were recorded for this clone. The chain links TRBV28 to TRBJ2-7; D is possibly TRBD1 (5 bases). The germline V gene encodes CDR1 MDHEN and CDR2 SYDVKM. V dropped 11 bases and J dropped 1 base, with 9 bases sitting between them. This CDR3 region has 11 residues. The CDR3 region is CAAGYSYEQYF. In nucleotides, the CDR3 is TGTGCCGCAGGGTATTCCTACGAGCAGTACTTC.

This chain joins TRBV28 and TRBJ2-5, with 9 bases aligning to TRBD1. The germline V gene encodes CDR1 MDHEN and CDR2 SYDVKM. J lost 5 bases, V lost 5 bases, and 6 bases had no gene match. This CDR3 spans 14 amino acids. The CDR3 DNA follows: TGTGCCAGCAGTACACAGGGGGCGAGGGAGACCCAGTACTTC. This translates into CASSTQGARETQYF.

V is TRBV5-1 and J is TRBJ2-5; D perhaps matches TRBD2 (5 bases). V was pared by 0 bases and J by 4 bases, with 10 bases between. CDR1 is SGHRS, CDR2 YFSETQ, per germline. This CDR3 comprises 14 residues. CDR3: CASSLAVAGETQYF. As DNA, the CDR3 is TGCGCCAGCAGCTTGGCCGTGGCGGGAGAGACCCAGTACTTC.

The chain's CDR3 is CASSLSGGSGYGYTF. In DNA form, the CDR3 reads TGTGCCAGCAGTTTATCTGGTGGGTCAGGGTATGGCTACACCTTC. The V and J genes are TRBV28 and TRBJ1-2; perhaps TRBD1 as D (5 bases). Germline loops: CDR1 MDHEN, CDR2 SYDVKM. This CDR3 comprises 15 residues. Trimming removed 1 base from V and 5 bases from J, with 14 bases in between.

V is TRBV5-6 and J is TRBJ1-2; D perhaps matches TRBD1 (6 bases). The CDR3 contains 15 residues. Between the trimmed V and J ends, which lost 0 bases and 8 bases, there was a span of 17 bases. Germline V gives CDR1 SGHDT, CDR2 YYEEEE. The CDR3 DNA sequence: TGTGCCAGCAGCTTGGGTGAGGGACATGGGGACGGCTACACCTTC. Protein: CASSLGEGHGDGYTF. Variable domain in full (rest from reference TRBV5-6 and TRBJ1-2): DAGVTQSPTHLIKTRGQQVTLRCSPKSGHDTVSWYQQALGQGPQFIFQYYEEEERQRGNFPDRFSGHQFPNYSSELNVNALLLGDSALYLCASSLGEGHGDGYTFGSGTRLTVV.

The gene calls are TRBV28 and TRBJ1-2; D uncertain. V was shortened by 6 bases and J by 4 bases, with 18 bases between the two germline ends. From germline, CDR1 is MDHEN and CDR2 SYDVKM. The CDR3 length is 15 residues. The DNA of the CDR3 is TGTGCCAGCAGCAAAGAGGGTGGAGCCCTCTATGGCTACACCTTC. Amino acids: CASSKEGGALYGYTF.

The CDR3 loop is CASSRGQGAEAFF. The CDR3 nucleotides are TGTGCCAGCAGCCGGGGACAGGGGGCTGAAGCTTTCTTT. The chain links TRBV7-9 to TRBJ1-1; 11 bases line up with TRBD1. Trimming removed 5 bases from V and 6 bases from J; junction bases left unmatched: 2. Germline V gene data show CDR1 as SEHNR and CDR2 as FQNEAQ (reference sequence). This CDR3 is 13 amino acids long.

CDR3: CASSLPGETQYF. CDR3 bases: TGCGCCAGCAGCTTGCCGGGGGAGACCCAGTACTTC. The chain links TRBV5-1 to TRBJ2-5; perhaps TRBD2 as D (5 bases). Germline CDR1 SGHRS, CDR2 YFSETQ. This CDR3 comprises 12 residues. Trimming cost V 1 base and J 5 bases, with 6 bases left between them.

This rearrangement joins TRBV25-1 to TRBJ2-5, with 7 bases identical to TRBD2. Germline V gene lookup returns CDR1 MGHDK and CDR2 SYGVNS. Unmatched junction bases numbered 9, after V lost 3 bases and J lost 5 bases. This CDR3 spans 15 amino acids. Here the CDR3 DNA reads TGTGCCAGCAGTGACTCTAGCGGAGGGTGGGAGACCCAGTACTTC. Translating it yields CASSDSSGGWETQYF.

The V and J genes are TRBV6-6 and TRBJ1-1; the D gene is possibly TRBD1 (5 bases). The CDR3 has 15 amino acids. Trimming pared 5 bases from V and 0 bases from J, leaving 13 bases between. Germline CDR1 and CDR2: MNHNY and SVGAGI (reference sequence). CDR3 DNA sequence: TGTGCCAGCAGTGGGCGGACACTCATGAACACTGAAGCTTTCTTT. Its translation is CASSGRTLMNTEAFF.

The V and J genes are TRBV28 and TRBJ2-7; 12 nucleotides agree with TRBD1. CDR1 MDHEN and CDR2 SYDVKM come from the germline V gene. The CDR3 loop spans 15 amino acids. V dropped 6 bases and J dropped 5; count of bases not matched to a gene: 8. CDR3 nucleotide sequence: TGTGCCAGCAGATGGGGGACAGGGGGCAGGGACGAGCAGTACTTC. Protein: CASRWGTGGRDEQYF.

This clone was observed once. The chain carries TRBV6-1 and TRBJ1-2; D unclear. The length of the CDR3 is 14 residues. Germline V gene lookup returns CDR1 MNHNS and CDR2 SASEGT. The V gene lost 5 bases and the J gene lost 2 bases, with 12 bases spanning the gap. The CDR3 region is CASSTSARNYGYTF. As DNA, the CDR3 is TGTGCCAGCAGTACATCGGCGAGGAACTATGGCTACACCTTC.

The chain links TRBV11-3 to TRBJ1-5; possible D gene TRBD1, 6 bases. The germline V gene encodes CDR1 SGHNT and CDR2 YENEEA. This CDR3 spans 18 amino acids. Trimming took 0 bases from V and 7 from J, leaving 22 bases between them. This chain's CDR3 is CASSLDRGRIRGRQPQHF. The CDR3 DNA reads TGTGCCAGCAGCTTAGATCGGGGTCGGATCAGGGGTCGGCAGCCCCAGCATTTT.

The rearrangement uses TRBV18 and TRBJ1-1; D gene uncertain. This CDR3 contains 15 residues. Germline values: CDR1 KGHSH, CDR2 LQKENI. V was shortened by 0 bases and J by 2 bases, with 10 bases between the two germline ends. Written as DNA, the CDR3 is TGTGCCAGCTCACCACCGGTGTCTAAAAACACTGAAGCTTTCTTT. Its protein product is CASSPPVSKNTEAFF.

The J gene is TRBJ2-3, the V gene TRBV11-2; 9 positions match TRBD1. CDR3 length: 16 amino acids. Looked up from germline, CDR1 is SGHAT and CDR2 is FQNNGV. Germline trimming cut 4 bases from V and 0 bases from J; bases unmatched to any gene: 5. The CDR3 coding sequence is TGTGCCAGCAGCTATACCGGACAGGGGAGCACAGATACGCAGTATTTT. It yields the protein CASSYTGQGSTDTQYF.

The J gene is TRBJ2-1, the V gene TRBV7-8, with 14 nucleotides matching TRBD2. Unmatched junction bases numbered 8, after V lost 4 bases and J lost 9 bases. The CDR3 has 16 residues. CDR1 and CDR2 (germline): SGHVS, FQNEAQ. The CDR3 DNA reads as TGTGCCAGCAGCTGGGGGGGACTAGCGGGAGCGGGTGAGCAGTTCTTC. Translating gives CASSWGGLAGAGEQFF.

This chain links TRBV28 with TRBJ2-7; 12 positions agree with TRBD2. V shed 6 bases and J 0 bases; nucleotides not matched to a gene: 12. The CDR3 length is 18 residues. CDR1 and CDR2 (germline): MDHEN, SYDVKM. The CDR3 sequence: CASSLTPTSGRLSYEQYF. The CDR3 DNA follows: TGTGCCAGCAGCTTAACCCCCACTAGCGGGAGGCTCTCCTACGAGCAGTACTTC.

The chain joins TRBV2 to TRBJ2-7, with 10 bases matching TRBD2. V shed 3 bases, J shed 9 bases, and the junction held 8 bases outside the gene matches. The V gene's germline CDR1 is SNHLY and CDR2 FYNNEI. The CDR3 spans 14 residues. This CDR3 reads CASSDPSGSGVQYF. CDR3 DNA sequence: TGTGCCAGCAGTGACCCTAGCGGGAGTGGTGTGCAGTACTTC. Drawing the rest from reference TRBV2 and TRBJ2-7, the complete variable domain is EPEVTQTPSHQVTQMGQEVILRCVPISNHLYFYWYRQILGQKVEFLVSFYNNEISEKSEIFDDQFSVERPDGSNFTLKIRSTKLEDSAMYFCASSDPSGSGVQYFGPGTRLTVT.

The chain combines TRBV7-9 with TRBJ1-2, with unresolved D. Germline V gives CDR1 SEHNR, CDR2 FQNEAQ (reference sequence). This CDR3 region has 13 residues. Trimming cost V 5 bases and J 8 bases, with 15 bases left between them. The CDR3 loop is CASSPPGSLGYTF. Here the CDR3 DNA reads TGTGCCAGCAGCCCCCCGGGGTCCTTGGGCTACACCTTC.